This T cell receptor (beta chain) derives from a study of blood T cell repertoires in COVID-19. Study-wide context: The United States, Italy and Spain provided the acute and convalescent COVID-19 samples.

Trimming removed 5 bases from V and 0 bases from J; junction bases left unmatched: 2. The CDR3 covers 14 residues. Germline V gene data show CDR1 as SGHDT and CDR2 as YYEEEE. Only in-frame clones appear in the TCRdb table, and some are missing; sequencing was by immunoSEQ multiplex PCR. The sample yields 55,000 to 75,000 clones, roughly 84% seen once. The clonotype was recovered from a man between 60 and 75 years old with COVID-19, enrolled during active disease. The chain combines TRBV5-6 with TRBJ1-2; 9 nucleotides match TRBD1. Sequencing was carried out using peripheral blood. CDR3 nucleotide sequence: TGTGCCAGCAGAAGACAGGGGGCTAACTATGGCTACACCTTC. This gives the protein CASRRQGANYGYTF.